This is a list of T cell receptor beta chains from one sample in a study of Ad26.COV2.S vaccination and SARS-CoV-2 variants. Data came from immunoSEQ multiplex PCR; TCRdb stores just in-frame clones and leaves some out. This sample has more than 350,000 clones, with roughly 90% found just once. Material: peripheral blood, obtained in a trial of Ad26.COV2.S vaccine versus placebo. The receptor source for this set is a person aged 18 to 59 who received the Ad26.COV2.S COVID-19 vaccine or a placebo. CDR3s include the opening cysteine and the closing phenylalanine or tryptophan. Fields, in order: J gene, V gene, clone size, D gene, CDR3 DNA, CDR3 protein. The D gene is left open where the match is weak. Some rows mark clone size as missing; the rest say once, few, many or name a class of expanded clone.

>TRBJ1-1|TRBV7-8|NA|NA
TGTGCCAGCAGCTTCACAGAGAACACTGAAGCTTTCTTT
CASSFTENTEAFF
>TRBJ2-2|TRBV5-6|NA|TRBD2
TGTGCCAGCAGACCAGGACTAGCGAACACCGGGGAGCTGTTTTTT
CASRPGLANTGELFF
>TRBJ2-2|TRBV30|NA|TRBD1
TGTGCCTCGGTGGGTCCAGGGGGCTTCACCGGGGAGCTGTTTTTT
CASVGPGGFTGELFF
>TRBJ2-7|TRBV28|NA|NA
TGTGCCAGTACCGGGACACAAAATACCGAGCAGTACTTC
CASTGTQNTEQYF
>TRBJ1-5|TRBV4-1|once|NA
TGCGCCAGCAGCCAAGAACTTGGACAGACGAATCAGCCCCAGCATTTT
CASSQELGQTNQPQHF
>TRBJ2-7|TRBV29-1|NA|NA
TGCAGCGTTCCCTGGGACCGGGTGCCCGAGCAGTACTTC
CSVPWDRVPEQYF
>TRBJ2-1|TRBV7-2|once|TRBD2
TGTGCCAGCAGCACCGGGACTAGCGGACACAATGAGCAGTTCTTC
CASSTGTSGHNEQFF
>TRBJ2-1|TRBV5-1|NA|NA
TGCGCCAGCAGTAGGGTGGGGAAGGTCAATGAGCAGTTCTTC
CASSRVGKVNEQFF
>TRBJ2-7|TRBV5-1|NA|NA
TGCGCCAGCAGCTTTGCTGGCAATGATTACGAGCAGTACTTC
CASSFAGNDYEQYF
>TRBJ1-4|TRBV5-4|NA|NA
TGTGCCAGCAGCCCAGGGACACTCACAACTAATGAAAAACTGTTTTTT
CASSPGTLTTNEKLFF
>TRBJ1-2|TRBV27|NA|NA
TGTGCCAGCAGGGGCATAAGCGACTATGGCTACACCTTC
CASRGISDYGYTF
>TRBJ2-1|TRBV5-6|NA|NA
TGTGCCAGCAGCCCGGGATACAGGGACAATGAGCAGTTCTTC
CASSPGYRDNEQFF
>TRBJ1-1|TRBV5-6|NA|NA
TGTGCCAGCAGCTTTTCGCCGACAGGTACTGAAGCTTTCTTT
CASSFSPTGTEAFF
>TRBJ1-1|TRBV6-5|NA|NA
TGTGCCAGCAGAGCCGGACAAGTGAACACTGAAGCTTTCTTT
CASRAGQVNTEAFF
>TRBJ1-2|TRBV4-1|NA|NA
TGCGCCAGCAGCCAAGAGGTCGGAGTTAACTATGGCTACACCTTC
CASSQEVGVNYGYTF
>TRBJ1-1|TRBV29-1|NA|NA
TGCAGCGTTGCGGGCGCGGTGAACACTGAAGCTTTCTTT
CSVAGAVNTEAFF
>TRBJ2-1|TRBV7-3|NA|TRBD2
TGTGCCAGCAGCCTGATACACGGGAGGGCGGGTTTCAATGAGCAGTTCTTC
CASSLIHGRAGFNEQFF
>TRBJ2-7|TRBV18|NA|TRBD2
TGTGCCAGCTCCCCACCCGGGACTAGATCCGAGCAGTACTTC
CASSPPGTRSEQYF
>TRBJ2-5|TRBV7-2|NA|NA
TGTGCCAGCAGCGTCGGGAGTGAGGAGACCCAGTACTTC
CASSVGSEETQYF
>TRBJ1-1|TRBV20-1|once|TRBD1
TGCAGTGCTAGTAAGGGGGCAACTATGAACACTGAAGCTTTCTTT
CSASKGATMNTEAFF
>TRBJ1-1|TRBV10-3|NA|NA
TGTGCCATCAGCGGACGACAGGAGACTGAAGCTTTCTTT
CAISGRQETEAFF
>TRBJ1-5|TRBV7-2|NA|NA
TGTGCCAGCAGCTTAGCATCTAGCAATCAGCCCCAGCATTTT
CASSLASSNQPQHF
>TRBJ2-6|TRBV19|once|NA
TGTGCCAGTAGTCCTCAACCTTTCTCTGGGGCCAACGTCCTGACTTTC
CASSPQPFSGANVLTF
>TRBJ2-3|TRBV4-2|NA|NA
TGTGCCAGCAGCCAAGATGGAAGCCGGGTTTCCACAGATACGCAGTATTTT
CASSQDGSRVSTDTQYF
>TRBJ1-4|TRBV30|NA|NA
TGTGCCTGGAGTGTGGGTGAAAAACTGTTTTTT
CAWSVGEKLFF
>TRBJ2-1|TRBV4-2|NA|TRBD2
TGTGCCAGCAGCCAAGAACTAGCGGGAGCCAATGAGCAGTTCTTC
CASSQELAGANEQFF
>TRBJ2-1|TRBV6-1|NA|NA
TGTGCCAGCAGCCTCCCCGCCAGTGAGCAGTTCTTC
CASSLPASEQFF
>TRBJ2-2|TRBV7-3|NA|NA
TGTGCCAGCAGCCCATCGAACACCGGGGAGCTGTTTTTT
CASSPSNTGELFF
>TRBJ2-7|TRBV18|NA|NA
TGTGCCAGCTCAACCAACGGTCTACCCCCCTACGAGCAGTACTTC
CASSTNGLPPYEQYF
>TRBJ2-1|TRBV4-3|NA|TRBD2
TGCGCCAGCAGCCAAAGTGTTAGCGGGAGTTATGAGCAGTTCTTC
CASSQSVSGSYEQFF
>TRBJ2-1|TRBV18|NA|TRBD2
TGTGCCAGCTCACCCCTAGCGGGAGAGTTAAACAATGAGCAGTTCTTC
CASSPLAGELNNEQFF
>TRBJ2-7|TRBV11-3|NA|TRBD2
TGTGCCAGCAGCCCCAGCGGGAGTGGGTCCTACGAGCAGTACTTC
CASSPSGSGSYEQYF
>TRBJ2-1|TRBV14|NA|TRBD2
TGTGCCAGCAGCTACGGGAGGGCCAACTACAATGAGCAGTTCTTC
CASSYGRANYNEQFF